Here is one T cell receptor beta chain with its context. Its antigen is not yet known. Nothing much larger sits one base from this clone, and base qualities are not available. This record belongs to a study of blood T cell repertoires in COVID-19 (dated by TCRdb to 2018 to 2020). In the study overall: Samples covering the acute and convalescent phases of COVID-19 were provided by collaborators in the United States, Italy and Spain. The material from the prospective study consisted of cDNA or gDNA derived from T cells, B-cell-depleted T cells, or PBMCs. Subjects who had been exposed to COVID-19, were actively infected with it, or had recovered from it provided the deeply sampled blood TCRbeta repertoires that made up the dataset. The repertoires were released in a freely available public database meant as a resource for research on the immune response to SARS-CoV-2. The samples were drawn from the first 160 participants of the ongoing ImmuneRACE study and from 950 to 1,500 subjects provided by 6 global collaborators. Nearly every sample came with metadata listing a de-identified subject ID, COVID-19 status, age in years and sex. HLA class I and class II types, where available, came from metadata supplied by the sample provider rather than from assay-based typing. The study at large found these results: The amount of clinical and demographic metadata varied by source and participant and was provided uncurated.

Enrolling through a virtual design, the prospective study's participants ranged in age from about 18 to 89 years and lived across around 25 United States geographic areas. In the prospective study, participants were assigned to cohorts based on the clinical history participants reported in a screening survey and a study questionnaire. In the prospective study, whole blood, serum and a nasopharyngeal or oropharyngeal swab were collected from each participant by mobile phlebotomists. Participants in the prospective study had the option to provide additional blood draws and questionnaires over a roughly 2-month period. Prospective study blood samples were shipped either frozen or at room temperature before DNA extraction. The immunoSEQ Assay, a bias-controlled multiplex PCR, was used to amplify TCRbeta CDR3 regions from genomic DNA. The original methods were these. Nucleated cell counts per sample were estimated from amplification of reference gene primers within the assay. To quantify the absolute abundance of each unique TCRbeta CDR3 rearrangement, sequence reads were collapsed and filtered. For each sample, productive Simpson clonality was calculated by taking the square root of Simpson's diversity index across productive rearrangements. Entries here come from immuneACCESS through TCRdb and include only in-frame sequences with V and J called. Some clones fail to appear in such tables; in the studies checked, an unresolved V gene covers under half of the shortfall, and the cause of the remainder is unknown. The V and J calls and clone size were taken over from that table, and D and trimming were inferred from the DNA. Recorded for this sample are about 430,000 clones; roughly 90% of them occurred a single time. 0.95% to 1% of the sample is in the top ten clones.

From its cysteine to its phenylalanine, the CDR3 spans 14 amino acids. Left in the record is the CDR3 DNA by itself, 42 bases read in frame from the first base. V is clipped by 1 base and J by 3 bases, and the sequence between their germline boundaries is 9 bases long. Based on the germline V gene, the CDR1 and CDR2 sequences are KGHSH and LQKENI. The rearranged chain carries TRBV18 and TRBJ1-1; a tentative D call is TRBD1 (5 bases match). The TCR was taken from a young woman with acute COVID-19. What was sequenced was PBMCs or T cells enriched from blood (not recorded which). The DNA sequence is TGTGCCAGCTCACCACTGTCGACAGACACTGAAGCTTTCTTT. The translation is CASSPLSTDTEAFF. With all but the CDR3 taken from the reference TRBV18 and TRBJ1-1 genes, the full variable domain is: NAGVMQNPRHLVRRRGQEARLRCSPMKGHSHVYWYRQLPEEGLKFMVYLQKENIIDESGMPKERFSAEFPKEGPSILRIQQVVRGDSAAYFCASSPLSTDTEAFFGQGTRLTVV.